This TCR beta chain was profiled in a study of blood T cell repertoires in COVID-19. Across the study: There were acute and convalescent COVID-19 samples, and they came from the United States, Italy and Spain. T cells, B-cell-depleted T cells, or PBMCs provided the cDNA or gDNA that served as material.

Trimming cost V 2 bases and J 9 bases, with 14 bases left between them. The CDR3 is made up of 15 amino acids. CDR1 and CDR2 (germline): SGHTA, FQGNSA. Original handling: Amplifying reference gene primers gave estimates of nucleated cell counts. Sequencing used immunoSEQ multiplex PCR; TCRdb keeps in-frame clones, though not all of them. For V, J and clone size, that table is used; D and trimming come from the DNA. The table includes some 300,000 clones, around 90% detected once. All enrollees were roughly 18 to 89 years old and from approximately 24 US areas. Sequencing input: PBMCs or T cells enriched from blood (not recorded which). The chain recombines TRBV7-2 with TRBJ1-6; D is possibly TRBD1 (6 bases). The sequence derives from a woman aged 60-75 years in a cohort exposed to, infected with or recovered from COVID-19 (not recorded which). The chain's CDR3 is CASSLSGQTVSPLHF. The CDR3 DNA reads TGTGCCAGCAGCTTAAGCGGACAGACGGTTTCACCCCTCCACTTT.